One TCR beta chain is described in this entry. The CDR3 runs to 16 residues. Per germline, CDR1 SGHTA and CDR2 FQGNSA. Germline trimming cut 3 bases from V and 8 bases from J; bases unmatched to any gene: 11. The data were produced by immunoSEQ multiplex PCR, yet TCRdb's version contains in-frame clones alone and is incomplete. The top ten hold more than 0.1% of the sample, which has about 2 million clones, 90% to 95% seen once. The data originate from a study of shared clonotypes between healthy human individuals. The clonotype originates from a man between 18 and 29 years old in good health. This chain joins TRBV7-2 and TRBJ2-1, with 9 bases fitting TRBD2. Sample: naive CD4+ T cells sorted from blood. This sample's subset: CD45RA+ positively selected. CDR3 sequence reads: CASSFSGYSGSYEQFF. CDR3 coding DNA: TGTGCCAGCAGCTTCTCGGGATATAGCGGGAGCTATGAGCAGTTCTTC. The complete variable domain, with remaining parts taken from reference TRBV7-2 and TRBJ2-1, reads GAGVSQSPSNKVTEKGKDVELRCDPISGHTALYWYRQSLGQGLEFLIYFQGNSAPDKSGLPSDRFSAERTGGSVSTLTIQRTQQEDSAVYLCASSFSGYSGSYEQFFGPGTRLTVL.